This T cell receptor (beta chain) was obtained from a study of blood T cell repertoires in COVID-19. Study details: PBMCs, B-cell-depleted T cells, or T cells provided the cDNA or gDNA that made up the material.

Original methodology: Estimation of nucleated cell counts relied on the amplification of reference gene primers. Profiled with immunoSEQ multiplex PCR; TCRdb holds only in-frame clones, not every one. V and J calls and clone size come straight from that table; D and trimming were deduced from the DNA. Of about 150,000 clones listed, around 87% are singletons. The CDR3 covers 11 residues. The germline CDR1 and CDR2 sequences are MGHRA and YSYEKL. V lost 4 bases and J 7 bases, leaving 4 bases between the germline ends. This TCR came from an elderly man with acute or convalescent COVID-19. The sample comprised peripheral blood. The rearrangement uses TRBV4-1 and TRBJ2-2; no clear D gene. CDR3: CASSRDGELFF. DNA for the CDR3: TGCGCCAGCAGCCGCGACGGGGAGCTGTTTTTT.